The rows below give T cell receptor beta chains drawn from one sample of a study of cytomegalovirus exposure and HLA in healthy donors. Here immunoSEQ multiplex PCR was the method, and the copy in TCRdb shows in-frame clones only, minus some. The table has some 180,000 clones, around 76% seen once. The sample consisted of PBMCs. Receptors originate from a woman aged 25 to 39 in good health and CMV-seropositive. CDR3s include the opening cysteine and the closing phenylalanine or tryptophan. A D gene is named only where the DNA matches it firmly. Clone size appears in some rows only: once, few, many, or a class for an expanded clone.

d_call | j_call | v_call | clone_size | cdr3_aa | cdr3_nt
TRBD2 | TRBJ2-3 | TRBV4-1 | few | CASSLLAGGRSDTQYF | TGCGCCAGCAGCCTACTAGCGGGGGGGCGTTCAGATACGCAGTATTTT
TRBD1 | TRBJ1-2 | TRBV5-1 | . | CASSLPGQGYGYTF | TGCGCCAGCAGCTTACCGGGACAGGGTTATGGCTACACCTTC
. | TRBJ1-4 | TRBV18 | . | CASSRTEGEKLFF | TGTGCCAGCTCTCGGACAGAGGGGGAAAAACTGTTTTTT
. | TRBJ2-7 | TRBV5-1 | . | CASRKGIYSYEQYF | TGCGCCAGCAGAAAGGGGATATACTCCTACGAGCAGTACTTC
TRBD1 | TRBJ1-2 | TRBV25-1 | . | CASSNHGTGRRMYGYTF | TGTGCCAGCAGTAATCACGGGACAGGCCGGCGCATGTATGGCTACACCTTC
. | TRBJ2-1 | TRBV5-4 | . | CASSLAGGNEQFF | TGTGCCAGCAGCTTGGCCGGGGGCAATGAGCAGTTCTTC
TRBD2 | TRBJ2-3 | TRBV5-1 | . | CASSSGTGGALGTQYF | TGCGCCAGCAGCTCCGGGACGGGGGGGGCTTTGGGTACGCAGTATTTT
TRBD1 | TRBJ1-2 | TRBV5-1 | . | CASSRRTGDGYTF | TGCGCCAGCAGCCGGAGGACAGGGGATGGCTACACCTTC
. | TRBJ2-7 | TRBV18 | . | CASSPPQGGEQYF | TGTGCCAGCTCACCCCCGCAGGGCGGCGAGCAGTACTTC
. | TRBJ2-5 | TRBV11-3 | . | CASSARRQTQETQYF | TGTGCCAGCAGCGCCCGAAGGCAGACTCAAGAGACCCAGTACTTC
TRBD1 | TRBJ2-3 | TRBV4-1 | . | CASSWGQGNSDTQYF | TGCGCCAGCAGCTGGGGACAGGGGAATTCAGATACGCAGTATTTT
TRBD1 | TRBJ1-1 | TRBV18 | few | CASSPRGQGQMNTEAFF | TGTGCCAGCTCACCCCGGGGACAGGGCCAAATGAACACTGAAGCTTTCTTT
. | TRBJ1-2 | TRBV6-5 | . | CATRAGVRGYTF | TGTGCCACCCGAGCGGGGGTACGAGGCTACACCTTC
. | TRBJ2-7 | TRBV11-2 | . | CASSLERVGGPSYEQYF | TGTGCCAGCAGCTTAGAACGAGTCGGGGGGCCTTCCTACGAGCAGTACTTC
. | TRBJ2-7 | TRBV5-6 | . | CASSLGAHSYEQYF | TGTGCCAGCAGCTTAGGGGCGCATTCCTACGAGCAGTACTTC
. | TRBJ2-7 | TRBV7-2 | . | CASSLSAGVTYEQYF | TGTGCCAGCAGCTTATCAGCCGGGGTCACCTACGAGCAGTACTTC
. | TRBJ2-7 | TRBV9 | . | CASSVGGGHSSYEQYF | TGTGCCAGCAGCGTAGGGGGGGGCCATAGCTCCTACGAGCAGTACTTC
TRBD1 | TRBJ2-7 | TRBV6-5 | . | CASSSRQGRSYEQYF | TGTGCCAGCAGCTCCCGACAGGGGCGCTCCTACGAGCAGTACTTC
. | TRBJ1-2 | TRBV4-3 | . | CASSWGEAVLPYGYTF | TGCGCCAGCAGCTGGGGGGAAGCCGTCTTGCCGTATGGCTACACCTTC
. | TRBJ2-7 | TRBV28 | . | CASMRAISYEQYF | TGTGCCAGCATGAGGGCTATCTCCTACGAGCAGTACTTC
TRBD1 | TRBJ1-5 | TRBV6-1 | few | CASSADRGNQPQHF | TGTGCCAGCAGTGCTGACAGGGGTAATCAGCCCCAGCATTTT
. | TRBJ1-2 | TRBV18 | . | CASSPQGIKQNYGYTF | TGTGCCAGCTCACCCCAGGGTATCAAGCAGAACTATGGCTACACCTTC
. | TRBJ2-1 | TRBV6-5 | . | CASSYPLRGSNEQFF | TGTGCCAGCAGTTACCCGCTAAGAGGGAGCAATGAGCAGTTCTTC
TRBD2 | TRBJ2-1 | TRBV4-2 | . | CASSQAGGPYNEQFF | TGTGCCAGCAGCCAAGCGGGGGGGCCCTACAATGAGCAGTTCTTC
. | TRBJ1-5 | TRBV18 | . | CASSPPGRGGLTQHF | TGTGCCAGCTCACCACCGGGGAGGGGGGGTTTGACCCAGCATTTT
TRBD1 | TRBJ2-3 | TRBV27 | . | CASSLRDRGDTQYF | TGTGCCAGCAGTTTACGGGACAGGGGAGATACGCAGTATTTT
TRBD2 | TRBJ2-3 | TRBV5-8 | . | CASSPGRLAGATDTQYF | TGTGCCAGCAGCCCGGGTCGGCTAGCGGGGGCCACAGATACGCAGTATTTT
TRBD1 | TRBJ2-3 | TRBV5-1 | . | CASSVLFRDRECYGTDTQYF | TGCGCCAGCAGCGTACTTTTCCGGGACAGGGAGTGTTACGGCACAGATACGCAGTATTTT
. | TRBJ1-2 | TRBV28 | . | CASSFPIGANYGYTF | TGTGCCAGCAGTTTCCCAATAGGAGCTAACTATGGCTACACCTTC
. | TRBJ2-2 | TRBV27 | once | CASSALWTKNTGELFF | TGTGCCAGCAGTGCTCTTTGGACTAAGAACACCGGGGAGCTGTTTTTT
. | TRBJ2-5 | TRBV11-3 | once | CASSLTLREETQYF | TGTGCCAGCAGTCTAACACTTAGGGAGGAGACCCAGTACTTC
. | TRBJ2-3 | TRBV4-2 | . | CASSLSTRKSDTQYF | TGTGCCAGCAGCCTATCAACTAGGAAGTCCGATACGCAGTATTTT
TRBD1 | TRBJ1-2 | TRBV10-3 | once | CAISESRTGDSYGYTF | TGTGCCATCAGTGAGTCCCGGACAGGGGACAGCTATGGCTACACCTTC
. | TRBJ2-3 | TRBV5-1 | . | CASSFSTSRTDTQYF | TGCGCCAGCAGCTTCTCTACCTCCCGCACAGATACGCAGTATTTT
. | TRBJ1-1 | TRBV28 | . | CASSRAGVTEAFF | TGTGCCAGCAGCCGAGCGGGGGTTACTGAAGCTTTCTTT
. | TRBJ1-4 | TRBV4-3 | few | CASSQNTPGFGGEKLFF | TGCGCCAGCAGCCAAAATACCCCGGGATTCGGTGGGGAAAAACTGTTTTTT
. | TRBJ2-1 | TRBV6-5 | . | CATHGPYNEQFF | TGTGCCACCCATGGCCCCTACAATGAGCAGTTCTTC
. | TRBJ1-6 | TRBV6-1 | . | CASRLQGYYSPLHF | TGTGCCAGCAGGCTACAGGGCTATTATTCACCCCTCCACTTT
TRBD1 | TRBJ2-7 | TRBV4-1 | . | CASSQVGQGAYEQYF | TGCGCCAGCAGCCAAGTCGGACAGGGCGCCTACGAGCAGTACTTC
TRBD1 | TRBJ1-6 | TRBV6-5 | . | CASSQGQGSSPLHF | TGTGCCAGCAGCCAGGGACAGGGTTCTTCACCCCTCCACTTT
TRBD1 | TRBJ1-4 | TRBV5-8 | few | CASSSRQGGHEKLFF | TGTGCCAGCAGCTCTCGACAGGGAGGTCATGAAAAACTGTTTTTT
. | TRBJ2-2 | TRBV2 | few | CASRSGNTGELFF | TGTGCCAGCAGAAGCGGGAACACCGGGGAGCTGTTTTTT
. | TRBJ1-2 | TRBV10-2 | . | CASGYRDKGGYTF | TGCGCCAGCGGGTACCGGGACAAGGGCGGCTACACCTTC
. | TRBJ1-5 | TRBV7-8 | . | CASSLLASRQPQHF | TGTGCCAGCAGCTTACTCGCGAGCAGGCAGCCCCAGCATTTT
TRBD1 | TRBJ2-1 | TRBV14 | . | CASSPGWTGFGEQFF | TGTGCCAGCAGCCCCGGATGGACAGGCTTTGGTGAGCAGTTCTTC
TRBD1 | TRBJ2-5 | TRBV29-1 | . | CSVADRHQETQYF | TGCAGCGTTGCGGACAGGCACCAAGAGACCCAGTACTTC
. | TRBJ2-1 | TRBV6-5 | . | CASSYSIDRPGMFF | TGTGCCAGCAGTTACTCGATCGACAGGCCTGGGATGTTCTTC
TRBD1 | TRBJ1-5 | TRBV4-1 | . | CASSEPGQYNQPQHF | TGCGCCAGCAGCGAACCGGGACAGTACAATCAGCCCCAGCATTTT
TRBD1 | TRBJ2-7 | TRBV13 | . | CASSSGQGVNEQYF | TGTGCCAGCAGCTCCGGACAGGGAGTGAACGAGCAGTACTTC
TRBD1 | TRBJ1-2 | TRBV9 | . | CASSVASGQDNGYTF | TGTGCCAGCAGCGTAGCTTCCGGACAGGACAATGGCTACACCTTC
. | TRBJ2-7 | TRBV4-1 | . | CASSQDQGTNEQYF | TGCGCCAGCAGCCAAGATCAGGGAACCAACGAGCAGTACTTC
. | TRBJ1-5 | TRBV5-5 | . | CASSLLVGDTDQPQHF | TGTGCCAGCAGCTTGTTAGTAGGGGATACGGATCAGCCCCAGCATTTT
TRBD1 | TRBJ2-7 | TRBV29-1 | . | CSVEGQGVTYEQYF | TGCAGCGTTGAAGGTCAGGGGGTAACCTACGAGCAGTACTTC
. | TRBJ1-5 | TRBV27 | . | CASSLLSDQPQHF | TGTGCCAGCAGTTTACTCAGCGATCAGCCCCAGCATTTT
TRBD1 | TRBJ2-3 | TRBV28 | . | CASSWWDRGWTSTDTQYF | TGTGCCAGCAGTTGGTGGGACAGGGGGTGGACTAGCACAGATACGCAGTATTTT
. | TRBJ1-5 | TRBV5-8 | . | CASSLGRRGQPQHF | TGTGCCAGCAGCTTGGGGCGACGCGGCCAGCCCCAGCATTTT
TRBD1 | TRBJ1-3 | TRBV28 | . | CASSSGSTGVGNTIYF | TGTGCCAGCAGTTCCGGCTCGACAGGGGTCGGAAACACCATATATTTT